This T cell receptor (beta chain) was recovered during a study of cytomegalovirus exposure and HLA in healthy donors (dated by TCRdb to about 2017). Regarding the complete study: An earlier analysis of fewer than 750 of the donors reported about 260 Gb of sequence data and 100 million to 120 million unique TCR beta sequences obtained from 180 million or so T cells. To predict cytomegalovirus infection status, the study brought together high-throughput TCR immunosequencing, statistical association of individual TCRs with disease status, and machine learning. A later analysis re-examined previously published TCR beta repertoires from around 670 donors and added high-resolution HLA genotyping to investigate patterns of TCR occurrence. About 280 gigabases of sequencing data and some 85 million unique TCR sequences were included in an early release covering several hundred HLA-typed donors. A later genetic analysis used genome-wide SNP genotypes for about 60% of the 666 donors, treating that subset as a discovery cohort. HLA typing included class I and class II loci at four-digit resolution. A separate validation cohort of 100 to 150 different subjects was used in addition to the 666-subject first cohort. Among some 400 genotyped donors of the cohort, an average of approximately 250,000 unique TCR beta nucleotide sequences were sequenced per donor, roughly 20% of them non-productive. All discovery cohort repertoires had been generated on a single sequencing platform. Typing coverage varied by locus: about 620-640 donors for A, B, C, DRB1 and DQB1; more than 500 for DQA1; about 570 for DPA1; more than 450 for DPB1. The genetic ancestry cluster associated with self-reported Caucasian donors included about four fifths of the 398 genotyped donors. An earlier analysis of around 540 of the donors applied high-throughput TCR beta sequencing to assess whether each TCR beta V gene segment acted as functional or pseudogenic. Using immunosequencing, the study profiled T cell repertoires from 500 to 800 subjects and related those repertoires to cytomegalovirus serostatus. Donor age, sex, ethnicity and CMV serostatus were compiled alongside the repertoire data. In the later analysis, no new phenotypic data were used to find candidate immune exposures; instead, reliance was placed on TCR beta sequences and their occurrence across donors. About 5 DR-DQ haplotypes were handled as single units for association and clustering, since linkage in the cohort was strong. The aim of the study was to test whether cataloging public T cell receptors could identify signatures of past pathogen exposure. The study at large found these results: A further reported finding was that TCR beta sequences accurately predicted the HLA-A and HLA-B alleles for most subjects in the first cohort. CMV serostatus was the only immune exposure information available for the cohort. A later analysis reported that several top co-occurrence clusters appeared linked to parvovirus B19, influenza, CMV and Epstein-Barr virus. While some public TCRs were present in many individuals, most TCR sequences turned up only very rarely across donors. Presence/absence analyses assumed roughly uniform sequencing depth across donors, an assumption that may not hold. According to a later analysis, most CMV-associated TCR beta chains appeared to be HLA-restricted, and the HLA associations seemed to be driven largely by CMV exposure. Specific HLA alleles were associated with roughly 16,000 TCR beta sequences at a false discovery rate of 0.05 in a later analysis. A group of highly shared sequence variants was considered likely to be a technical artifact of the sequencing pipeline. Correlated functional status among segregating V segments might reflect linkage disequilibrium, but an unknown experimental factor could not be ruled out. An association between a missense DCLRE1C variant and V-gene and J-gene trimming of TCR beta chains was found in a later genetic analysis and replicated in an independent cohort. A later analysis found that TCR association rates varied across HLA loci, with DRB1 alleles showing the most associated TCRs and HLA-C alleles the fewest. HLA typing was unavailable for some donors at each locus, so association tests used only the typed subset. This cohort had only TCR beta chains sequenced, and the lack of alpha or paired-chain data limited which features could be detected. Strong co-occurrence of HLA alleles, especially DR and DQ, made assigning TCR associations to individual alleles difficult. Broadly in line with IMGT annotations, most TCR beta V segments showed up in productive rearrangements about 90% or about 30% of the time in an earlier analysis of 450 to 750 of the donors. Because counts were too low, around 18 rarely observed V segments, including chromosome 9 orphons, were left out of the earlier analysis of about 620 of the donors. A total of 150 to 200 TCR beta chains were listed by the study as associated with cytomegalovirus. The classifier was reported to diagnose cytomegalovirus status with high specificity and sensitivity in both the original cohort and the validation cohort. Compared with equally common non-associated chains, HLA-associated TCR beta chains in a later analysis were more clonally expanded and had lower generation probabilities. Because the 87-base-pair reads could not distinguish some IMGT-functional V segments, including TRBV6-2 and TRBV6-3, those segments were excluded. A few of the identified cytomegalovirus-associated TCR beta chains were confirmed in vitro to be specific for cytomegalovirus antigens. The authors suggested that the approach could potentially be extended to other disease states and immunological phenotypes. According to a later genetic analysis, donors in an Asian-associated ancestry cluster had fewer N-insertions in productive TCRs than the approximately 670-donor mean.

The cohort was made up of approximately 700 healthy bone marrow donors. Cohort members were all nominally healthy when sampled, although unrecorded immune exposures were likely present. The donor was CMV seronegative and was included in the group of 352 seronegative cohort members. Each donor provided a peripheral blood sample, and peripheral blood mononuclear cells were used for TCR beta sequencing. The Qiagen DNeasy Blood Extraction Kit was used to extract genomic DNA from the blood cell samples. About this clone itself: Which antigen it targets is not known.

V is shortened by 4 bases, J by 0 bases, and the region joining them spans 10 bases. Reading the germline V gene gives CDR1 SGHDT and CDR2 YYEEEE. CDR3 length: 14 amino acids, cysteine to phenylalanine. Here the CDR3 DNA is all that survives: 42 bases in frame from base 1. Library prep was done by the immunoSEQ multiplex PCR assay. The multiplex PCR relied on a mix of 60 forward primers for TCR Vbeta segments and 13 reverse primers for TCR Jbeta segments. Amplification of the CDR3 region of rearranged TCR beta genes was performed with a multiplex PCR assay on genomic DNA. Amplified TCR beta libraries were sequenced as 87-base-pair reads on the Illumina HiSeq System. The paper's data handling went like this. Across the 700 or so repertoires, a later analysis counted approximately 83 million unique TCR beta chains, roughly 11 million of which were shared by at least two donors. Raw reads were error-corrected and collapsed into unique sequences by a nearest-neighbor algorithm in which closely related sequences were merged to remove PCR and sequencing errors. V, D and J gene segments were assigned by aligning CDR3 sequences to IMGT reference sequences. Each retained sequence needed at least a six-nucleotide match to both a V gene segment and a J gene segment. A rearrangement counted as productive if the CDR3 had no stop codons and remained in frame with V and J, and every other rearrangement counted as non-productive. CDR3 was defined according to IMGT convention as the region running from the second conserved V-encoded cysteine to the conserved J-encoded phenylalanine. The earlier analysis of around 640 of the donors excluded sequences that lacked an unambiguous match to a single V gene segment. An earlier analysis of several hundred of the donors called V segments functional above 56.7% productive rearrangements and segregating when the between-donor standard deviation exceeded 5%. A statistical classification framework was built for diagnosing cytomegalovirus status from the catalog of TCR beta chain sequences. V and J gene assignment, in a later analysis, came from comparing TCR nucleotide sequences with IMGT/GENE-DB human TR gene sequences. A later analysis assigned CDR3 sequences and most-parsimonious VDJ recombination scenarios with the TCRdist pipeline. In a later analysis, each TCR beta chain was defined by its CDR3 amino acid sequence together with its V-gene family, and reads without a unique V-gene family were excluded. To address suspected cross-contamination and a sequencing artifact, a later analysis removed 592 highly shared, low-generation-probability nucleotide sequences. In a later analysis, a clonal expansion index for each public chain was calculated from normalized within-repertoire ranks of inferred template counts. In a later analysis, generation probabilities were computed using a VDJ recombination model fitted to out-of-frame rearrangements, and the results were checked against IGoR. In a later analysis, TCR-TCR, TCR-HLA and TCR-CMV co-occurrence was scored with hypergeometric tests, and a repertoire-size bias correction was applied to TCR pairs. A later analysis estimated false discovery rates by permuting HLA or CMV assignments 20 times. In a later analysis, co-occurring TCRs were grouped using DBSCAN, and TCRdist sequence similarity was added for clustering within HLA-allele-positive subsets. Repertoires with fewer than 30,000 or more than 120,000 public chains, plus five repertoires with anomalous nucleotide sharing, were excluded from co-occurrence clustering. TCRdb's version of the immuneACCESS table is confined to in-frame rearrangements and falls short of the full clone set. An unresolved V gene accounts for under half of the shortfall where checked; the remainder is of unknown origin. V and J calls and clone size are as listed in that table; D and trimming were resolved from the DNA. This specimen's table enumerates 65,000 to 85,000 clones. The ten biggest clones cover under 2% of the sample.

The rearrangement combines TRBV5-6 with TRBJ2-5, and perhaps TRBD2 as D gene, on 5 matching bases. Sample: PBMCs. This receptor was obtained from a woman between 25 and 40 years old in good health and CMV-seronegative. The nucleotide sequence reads TGTGCCAGCAGCCGGAGAGGGTACCAAGAGACCCAGTACTTC. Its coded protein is CASSRRGYQETQYF.